This T cell receptor (beta chain) was sequenced in a study of cytomegalovirus exposure and HLA in healthy donors. On the study more broadly: It was reported in a later analysis that the same platform had been used for the 110 or so validation repertoires as for the roughly 710 first-cohort repertoires. Study conclusions and caveats: It was found in a later analysis that first-cohort TCR clusters tended to co-occur in the 120 validation repertoires. Cytomegalovirus status was reportedly diagnosed by the classifier with high sensitivity and specificity. The study recorded 160 or so TCR beta chains that were cytomegalovirus-associated.

This table comes from immunoSEQ multiplex PCR, and its TCRdb copy is limited to in-frame clones, with some not included. The repertoire holds fewer than 75,000 clones, with roughly 94% as singletons. On this clone itself: Its cognate antigen is unknown.

CDR3 size: 14 residues. The germline V gene encodes CDR1 MNHNY and CDR2 SVGAGI (reference sequence). Trimming removed 6 bases at V and 2 bases at J, with 14 bases between. J is TRBJ2-7 and V is TRBV6-6; D is possibly TRBD2 (5 bases). This TCR was sampled from a woman between 18 and 30 years old in good health and CMV-seropositive. Sequenced sample: PBMCs. CDR3 DNA: TGTGCCAGCAGCCCCACTAGTGGCCCCTACGAGCAGTACTTC. Translated: CASSPTSGPYEQYF.